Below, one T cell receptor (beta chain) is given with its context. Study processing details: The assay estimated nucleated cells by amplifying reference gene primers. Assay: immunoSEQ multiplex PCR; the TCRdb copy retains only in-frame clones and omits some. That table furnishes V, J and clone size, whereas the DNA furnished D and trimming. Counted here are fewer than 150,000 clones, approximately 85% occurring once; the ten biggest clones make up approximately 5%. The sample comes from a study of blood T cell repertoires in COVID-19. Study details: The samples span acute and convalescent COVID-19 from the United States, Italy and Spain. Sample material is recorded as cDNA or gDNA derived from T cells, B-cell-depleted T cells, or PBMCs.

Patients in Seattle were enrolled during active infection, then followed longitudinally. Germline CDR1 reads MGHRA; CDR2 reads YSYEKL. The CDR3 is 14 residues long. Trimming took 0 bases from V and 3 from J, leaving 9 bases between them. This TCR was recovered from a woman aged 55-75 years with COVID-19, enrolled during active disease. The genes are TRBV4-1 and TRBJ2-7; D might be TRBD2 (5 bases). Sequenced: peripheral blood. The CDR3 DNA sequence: TGCGCCAGCAGCCAAGATGCGGGCCACTACGAGCAGTACTTC. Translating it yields CASSQDAGHYEQYF.